The 17 T cell receptor beta chains listed next were all sequenced from one sample in a study of blood T cell repertoires in COVID-19. TCRdb keeps only in-frame clones here, not all; method: immunoSEQ multiplex PCR. The profile shows about 440,000 clones, about 90% of them singletons. The sample taken for sequencing was PBMCs or T cells enriched from blood (not recorded which). The receptors come from a woman aged 18 to 35 with acute COVID-19.

In this sample, this clone turned up a few times. This chain joins TRBV7-3 and TRBJ1-1, with D possibly being TRBD1 (6 bases). Germline V lookup: CDR1 SGHTA, CDR2 FQGTGA. V was pared by 4 bases and J by 8 bases, with 8 bases between. CDR3 length equals 11 residues. The CDR3 DNA sequence: TGTGCCAGCAGCTCCGACAGGGAAGCTTTCTTT. Its protein product is CASSSDREAFF.

This chain uses TRBV12-3 or TRBV12-4 with TRBJ2-1; TRBD2 matches 8 bases. The CDR3 spans 13 residues. Trimming cost V 7 bases and J 10 bases; bases outside gene matches: 9. CDR3 bases: TGTGCCAGCACCCCGCGCGGGGGGTTCGAGCAGTTCTTC. Translated, it gives CASTPRGGFEQFF.

The rearrangement links TRBV7-3 to TRBJ2-7; 10 bases are shared with TRBD1. The CDR3 runs 18 residues. In germline, CDR1 is SGHTA, CDR2 FQGTGA. With V trimmed by 1 base and J by 5 bases, 14 bases remained unmatched. The CDR3 DNA sequence: TGTGCCAGCAGCTTAATGGGTCCCTCGACAGGGGGCGCACACGAGCAGTACTTC. This gives the protein CASSLMGPSTGGAHEQYF.

This chain connects TRBV5-8 to TRBJ2-1, with D possibly being TRBD2 (5 bases). The V end was cut by 1 base, the J end by 7 bases, with 15 bases between. Germline CDR1 SGHTS, CDR2 YDEGEE. There are 15 residues in the CDR3. The CDR3 nucleotides read TGTGCCAGCAGCTTGAGGTGGGAAAGAGGGAATGAGCAGTTCTTC. This gives the protein CASSLRWERGNEQFF.

Here the CDR3 DNA reads TGTGCCAGCAGTATAGACAGGAGCTATCAGCCCCAGCATTTT. Translated, it gives CASSIDRSYQPQHF. This chain uses TRBV2 with TRBJ1-5, with D perhaps matching TRBD1 (6 bases). Germline values: CDR1 SNHLY, CDR2 FYNNEI. The V and J ends lost 5 bases and 5 bases respectively, with 13 bases between them. The CDR3 extends over 14 amino acids.

The CDR3 protein is CATSEGQGSYNEQFF. CDR3 in DNA: TGTGCCACCAGCGAAGGACAGGGATCCTACAATGAGCAGTTCTTC. The chain recombines TRBV15 with TRBJ2-1; 8 nucleotides agree with TRBD1. The trim removed 5 bases at V and 1 base at J, leaving 4 bases unmatched. Germline lookup yields CDR1 LNHNV and CDR2 YYDKDF (reference sequence). This CDR3 has 15 residues.

The chain combines TRBV21-1 with TRBJ1-1; the table's D call, TRBD1, has no DNA check behind it. TRBV21-1 corresponds to a pseudogene. This CDR3 is 16 amino acids long. CDR3 amino acids: CASSKPRQFMNTEAFF. In nucleotides, the CDR3 is TGTGCCAGCAGCAAACCGAGACAGTTCATGAACACTGAAGCTTTCTTT.

On this clone: Additional DNA sequences in this sample encode the identical CDR3. The chain couples TRBV5-1 to TRBJ1-2, with 8 bases that match TRBD1. The junction had 2 bases not matched to a gene; V was cut back by 4 bases and J by 3 bases. The CDR3 sequence is 13 residues long. Germline CDR1 and CDR2: SGHRS and YFSETQ. The CDR3 loop is CASSLTGDYGYTF. The CDR3 coding sequence is TGCGCCAGCAGCCTGACAGGGGACTATGGCTACACCTTC.

The V gene is TRBV4-1, the J gene TRBJ1-4; no firm D call. The V end lost 6 bases, the J end lost 4 bases, and 9 bases lay between the germline ends. Germline V gene data show CDR1 as MGHRA and CDR2 as YSYEKL. This CDR3 has 13 residues. The CDR3 bases are TGCGCCAGCAGGCGGGCGTTTAATGAAAAACTGTTTTTT. It encodes CASRRAFNEKLFF.

The genes are TRBV5-1 and TRBJ1-4; D not resolved. This CDR3 is built from 16 residues. Germline-derived CDR1 and CDR2 are SGHRS and YFSETQ. Deletions cut 4 bases from V and 3 bases from J, with 16 bases between. This chain's CDR3 is CASSTSTSVPNEKLFF. CDR3 coding DNA: TGCGCCAGCAGCACGAGCACGAGCGTTCCTAATGAAAAACTGTTTTTT. The complete variable domain, with remaining parts taken from reference TRBV5-1 and TRBJ1-4, reads KAGVTQTPRYLIKTRGQQVTLSCSPISGHRSVSWYQQTPGQGLQFLFEYFSETQRNKGNFPGRFSGRQFSNSRSEMNVSTLELGDSALYLCASSTSTSVPNEKLFFGSGTQLSVL.

The CDR3 DNA is TGTGCCAGCAGCTATTGGGGCCTGGGGGATACGCAGTATTTT. It yields the protein CASSYWGLGDTQYF. This chain links TRBV5-6 with TRBJ2-3; tentatively, D is TRBD1 (5 bases). The CDR3 covers 14 residues. CDR1 is SGHDT and CDR2 is YYEEEE in the germline V gene. V was pared by 3 bases and J by 6 bases, with 14 bases between.

The rearrangement uses TRBV9 and TRBJ1-4; 8 bases fit TRBD1. The CDR3 spans 13 residues. V gave up 3 bases and J gave up 8 bases; unmatched junction bases: 3. Germline V lookup: CDR1 SGDLS, CDR2 YYNGEE. CDR3 DNA: TGTGCCAGCAGCGCTCCAGGGGGCGAAAAACTGTTTTTT. Translating gives CASSAPGGEKLFF.

This CDR3 reads CASSRTGTDYEQYF. DNA for the CDR3: TGTGCCAGCAGTAGGACAGGAACCGACTACGAGCAGTACTTC. This sequence joins TRBV6-5 and TRBJ2-7; 7 bases are shared with TRBD1. Germline V gives CDR1 MNHEY, CDR2 SVGAGI. The CDR3 consists of 14 residues. V lost 5 bases and J lost 3; bases outside the gene matches: 7.

This chain's CDR3 is CASSWGPNTEAFF. As DNA, the CDR3 is TGTGCCAGCAGTTGGGGCCCGAACACTGAAGCTTTCTTT. This chain joins TRBV27 and TRBJ1-1, with D maybe TRBD1 (5 bases). The germline CDR1 and CDR2 sequences are MNHEY and SMNVEV (reference sequence). The CDR3 sequence is 13 residues long. Deletions cut 4 bases from V and 1 base from J, with 7 bases between.

V usage is TRBV7-8 and J usage is TRBJ1-6, with 8 bases matching TRBD1. The ends lost 5 bases at V and 7 bases at J; junction bases unmatched: 7. CDR3 length: 15 residues. Per germline, CDR1 SGHVS and CDR2 FQNEAQ. The CDR3 spells CASSEGQGGNSPLHF. The DNA for the CDR3 is TGTGCCAGCAGCGAAGGACAGGGCGGGAATTCACCCCTCCACTTT.

This rearrangement joins TRBV7-9 to TRBJ1-1; 7 bases map to TRBD1. The V segment lost 5 bases and the J segment 0 bases; nucleotides outside the gene matches: 6. Germline V gene lookup returns CDR1 SEHNR and CDR2 FQNEAQ (reference sequence). The CDR3 sequence is 15 residues long. The CDR3 here is CASSAVTGMNTEAFF. In nucleotides, the CDR3 is TGTGCCAGCAGCGCTGTGACAGGGATGAACACTGAAGCTTTCTTT.

The rearrangement joins TRBV2 to TRBJ1-2, with D maybe TRBD1 (5 bases). The length of the CDR3 is 14 residues. V shed 0 bases and J shed 7 bases, with 12 bases lying between them. Germline CDR1 reads SNHLY; CDR2 reads FYNNEI. The CDR3 coding sequence is TGTGCCAGCAGTGAAGCTTTCAGGGTCGGTGGCTACACCTTC. Translated: CASSEAFRVGGYTF.